What follows are 27 T cell receptor beta chains derived from one specimen sequenced in a study of shared clonotypes between healthy human individuals. CD8 cells regarded as naive lacked CD45RO, were positively chosen for CCR7, and omitted terminally differentiated effector memory CD45RA+ cells. Here immunoSEQ multiplex PCR was the method, and the copy in TCRdb shows in-frame clones only, minus some. Of about 2 million clones in the sample, 85% to 95% are singletons; the top ten hold roughly 1%. The sequenced sample was naive CD8+ T cells sorted from blood. The receptors were sampled from a man aged 18 to 35 in good health.

This chain joins TRBV11-2 and TRBJ2-7; no clear D gene. This CDR3 is built from 13 residues. Trimming removed 1 base at V and 3 bases at J, with 7 bases between. Germline assignment: CDR1 SGHAT and CDR2 FQNNGV. The CDR3 reads CASSLVSVYEQYF. The CDR3 nucleotides read TGTGCCAGCAGCTTAGTGTCGGTCTACGAGCAGTACTTC.

The chain couples TRBV19 to TRBJ2-7, with D perhaps matching TRBD1 or TRBD2 (5 bases each). Germline V gene sequence: CDR1 LNHDA, CDR2 SQIVND (reference sequence). This CDR3 comprises 14 residues. The V gene lost 6 bases and the J gene lost 0 bases, with 12 bases spanning the gap. CDR3: CASSGAIASYEQYF. CDR3 DNA sequence: TGTGCCAGTAGCGGGGCGATAGCCTCCTACGAGCAGTACTTC. Supplemented by reference TRBV19 and TRBJ2-7, the full variable domain reads DGGITQSPKYLFRKEGQNVTLSCEQNLNHDAMYWYRQDPGQGLRLIYYSQIVNDFQKGDIAEGYSVSREKKESFPLTVTSAQKNPTAFYLCASSGAIASYEQYFGPGTRLTVT.

The chain employs TRBV2 and TRBJ1-2; TRBD1 is a possible D gene (5 bases). The V and J ends lost 0 bases and 3 bases respectively, with 8 bases between them. Germline CDR1 SNHLY, CDR2 FYNNEI. This CDR3 contains 14 residues. In DNA form, the CDR3 reads TGTGCCAGCAGTGAAGCGATAGGGGACTATGGCTACACCTTC. It is translated as CASSEAIGDYGYTF.

This clone was recorded once. The rearrangement uses TRBV5-6 and TRBJ2-3, with 9 bases that match TRBD2. Trimming removed 3 bases from V and 2 bases from J; junction bases left unmatched: 16. Germline V CDR1 and CDR2: SGHDT, YYEEEE. This CDR3 contains 19 residues. The CDR3 coding sequence is TGTGCCAGCAGCTCGGCGGGGGGGTTCAATTTATTGTACACAGATACGCAGTATTTT. Its translation is CASSSAGGFNLLYTDTQYF.

J is TRBJ2-1 and V is TRBV7-9; 12 nucleotides align to TRBD2. The CDR3 sequence is 16 residues long. From germline, CDR1 is SEHNR and CDR2 FQNEAQ (reference sequence). The V and J ends lost 4 bases and 4 bases, in that order; junction bases with no gene match: 5. CDR3 nucleotide sequence: TGTGCCAGCAGCTCGAGACTAGCGGGAGCGTACAATGAGCAGTTCTTC. Translating gives CASSSRLAGAYNEQFF.

CDR3 bases: TGTGCCAGCAGCAAAGAAACAGGGCCCCCCGACGAGCAGTACTTC. Protein sequence: CASSKETGPPDEQYF. The V and J genes are TRBV21-1 and TRBJ2-7; the table's D call, TRBD1, was not checked against the DNA. TRBV21-1 corresponds to a pseudogene. The CDR3 loop spans 15 amino acids.

This clone is a singleton in its sample. J is TRBJ2-1 and V is TRBV29-1, with TRBD2 matching 8 bases. V trimming: 0 bases; J trimming: 3 bases; junction bases outside the gene matches: 7. Per the germline V gene, CDR1 is SQVTM and CDR2 is ANQGSEA. The CDR3 contains 16 residues. CDR3 DNA sequence: TGCAGCGTTGAAGATCGGGCGGGAGGTTACTACAATGAGCAGTTCTTC. Translation: CSVEDRAGGYYNEQFF.

The rearrangement uses TRBV7-3 and TRBJ2-3, with 7 bases that match TRBD2. This CDR3 has 15 residues. Trimming removed 5 bases from V and 2 bases from J; junction bases left unmatched: 7. Looked up from germline, CDR1 is SGHTA and CDR2 is FQGTGA. For the CDR3, the DNA is TGTGCCAGCAGCCCAACGACTAGCCCCACAGATACGCAGTATTTT. Translated, it gives CASSPTTSPTDTQYF.

The J gene is TRBJ1-1, the V gene TRBV2, with D tentatively TRBD1 (5 bases). This CDR3 comprises 14 residues. V lost 11 bases to trimming and J lost 5 bases, with 21 bases between them. The germline CDR1 and CDR2 sequences are SNHLY and FYNNEI. The DNA for the CDR3 is TGTGCCCCCCTGTCGTGGGGGGGGAGGACTGAAGCTTTCTTT. It specifies CAPLSWGGRTEAFF.

This clone was seen only once. At the DNA level, this CDR3 is encoded by other sequences in the same sample as well. The V gene is TRBV30, the J gene TRBJ2-7; 9 nucleotides line up with TRBD1. Germline V lookup: CDR1 GTSNPN, CDR2 SVGIG (reference sequence). V dropped 2 bases and J dropped 5; count of bases not matched to a gene: 4. This CDR3 contains 13 residues. This chain's CDR3 is CAWSIGTGNEQYF. The CDR3 region has the DNA TGTGCCTGGAGTATTGGGACAGGGAACGAGCAGTACTTC. Variable domain in full (rest from reference TRBV30 and TRBJ2-7): SQTIHQWPATLVQPVGSPLSLECTVEGTSNPNLYWYRQAAGRGLQLLFYSVGIGQISSEVPQNLSASRPQDRQFILSSKKLLLSDSGFYLCAWSIGTGNEQYFGPGTRLTVT.

The chain links TRBV5-8 to TRBJ1-2, with D possibly TRBD1 on 6 matching bases. There are 14 residues in the CDR3. In germline, CDR1 is SGHTS, CDR2 YDEGEE. V lost 1 base and J 6 bases, leaving 13 bases between the germline ends. CDR3 nucleotides: TGTGCCAGCAGCTTGCGGGGGGCCACTGATGGCTACACCTTC. This gives the protein CASSLRGATDGYTF.

The V gene is TRBV6-5, the J gene TRBJ2-5; TRBD2 matches at 10 bases. The CDR3 runs to 14 residues. The V and J ends lost 6 bases and 5 bases, in that order; junction bases with no gene match: 6. From germline, CDR1 is MNHEY and CDR2 SVGAGI. CDR3 nucleotide sequence: TGTGCCAGCAGACCCCTGACTAGCGGGGAGACCCAGTACTTC. This encodes CASRPLTSGETQYF.

The rearrangement joins TRBV11-2 to TRBJ1-1; 7 bases match TRBD1. Losses at the gene ends were 2 bases for V and 4 bases for J; bases not matched to a gene: 10. CDR3 length equals 16 residues. CDR1 and CDR2 from the germline V gene are SGHAT and FQNNGV. The CDR3 protein is CASSLSPQGLSTEAFF. The CDR3 DNA reads TGTGCCAGCAGCTTATCACCACAGGGGCTGAGCACTGAAGCTTTCTTT.

This chain connects TRBV19 to TRBJ2-1; the match to TRBD1 covers 8 bases. The CDR3 contains 17 residues. J lost 4 bases, V lost 1 base, and 9 bases had no gene match. Germline V gene sequence: CDR1 LNHDA, CDR2 SQIVND (reference sequence). The CDR3 DNA is TGTGCCAGTAGTATAGTTGGTTCAGGGGGCGCATACAATGAGCAGTTCTTC. Residues: CASSIVGSGGAYNEQFF.

The CDR3 nucleotides are TGTGCTAGTGGTTTGAGGACAGTTATAGCCAAAAACATTCAGTACTTC. It yields the protein CASGLRTVIAKNIQYF. The rearrangement uses TRBV12-5 and TRBJ2-4, with TRBD1 as a possible D gene (6 bases). Trimming took off 2 bases at V and 0 bases at J, with 11 bases between the two ends. This CDR3 spans 16 amino acids. Germline lookup yields CDR1 LGHNT and CDR2 FRNRAP.

J is TRBJ2-1 and V is TRBV29-1; tentatively, D is TRBD1 (5 bases). The V gene's germline CDR1 is SQVTM and CDR2 ANQGSEA. Trimming took off 1 base at V and 3 bases at J, with 10 bases between the two ends. CDR3 length: 14 amino acids. The CDR3 here is CSVEGQGYYNEQFF. The DNA of the CDR3 is TGCAGCGTTGAAGGGCAGGGTTACTACAATGAGCAGTTCTTC.

This chain connects TRBV11-2 to TRBJ2-7; D not resolved. The germline gives CDR1 SGHAT, CDR2 FQNNGV. The CDR3 contains 13 residues. Trimming removed 3 bases at V and 2 bases at J, with 8 bases between. The CDR3 DNA sequence: TGTGCCAGCAGCTTGACTCATACCTACGAGCAGTACTTC. Residues: CASSLTHTYEQYF.

The J gene is TRBJ2-1, the V gene TRBV29-1; D not resolved. Trimming took 0 bases from V and 4 from J, leaving 10 bases between them. Per the germline V gene, CDR1 is SQVTM and CDR2 is ANQGSEA. The CDR3 is made up of 14 amino acids. The CDR3 DNA sequence: TGCAGCGTTGAAGATCGCGGCGGATACAATGAGCAGTTCTTC. Protein product: CSVEDRGGYNEQFF.

The rearrangement uses TRBV4-1 and TRBJ1-1; D uncertain. The germline V gene encodes CDR1 MGHRA and CDR2 YSYEKL. The CDR3 is made up of 14 amino acids. V lost 4 bases and J 9 bases, leaving 18 bases between the germline ends. The CDR3: CASSPYHPGFQAFF. The CDR3 DNA reads TGCGCCAGCAGCCCCTACCACCCCGGTTTTCAAGCTTTCTTT.

The CDR3 is CASSLVPTLETQYF. DNA for the CDR3: TGTGCCAGCAGTTTAGTGCCTACTCTGGAGACCCAGTACTTC. The chain couples TRBV27 to TRBJ2-5; no firm D call. V gave up 2 bases and J gave up 5 bases, with 12 bases separating them. Germline-derived CDR1 and CDR2 are MNHEY and SMNVEV (reference sequence). The CDR3 spans 14 residues.

This chain links TRBV19 with TRBJ2-2, with D perhaps matching TRBD2 (7 bases). V gave up 1 base and J gave up 3 bases, with 12 bases separating them. Germline V lookup: CDR1 LNHDA, CDR2 SQIVND (reference sequence). The CDR3 totals 16 residues. CDR3 region: CASSIVGGGYTGELFF. The CDR3 nucleotides read TGTGCCAGTAGTATAGTGGGCGGGGGCTACACCGGGGAGCTGTTTTTT.

The chain employs TRBV4-1 and TRBJ2-1, with D perhaps TRBD1 or TRBD2 (5 bases each). The ends were cut back, 2 bases at V and 8 bases at J, with 13 bases in the middle. The CDR3 extends over 14 amino acids. CDR1 is MGHRA, CDR2 YSYEKL, per germline. The CDR3 is CASSQTQRGYEQFF. CDR3 DNA: TGCGCCAGCAGCCAAACACAGAGGGGATATGAGCAGTTCTTC.

The rearrangement links TRBV6-5 to TRBJ1-2; TRBD1 matches 7 bases. The CDR3 has 13 residues. CDR1 MNHEY and CDR2 SVGAGI come from the germline V gene. V trimming: 4 bases; J trimming: 7 bases; junction bases outside the gene matches: 6. The CDR3 protein is CASSLQGSGGYTF. CDR3 DNA: TGTGCCAGCAGTTTACAGGGGTCAGGTGGCTACACCTTC.

The rearrangement joins TRBV7-9 to TRBJ1-1; D uncertain. The germline V gene encodes CDR1 SEHNR and CDR2 FQNEAQ (reference sequence). Trimming took off 8 bases at V and 8 bases at J, with 21 bases between the two ends. This CDR3 has 14 amino acids. CDR3 loop: CASSPDGASGEAFF. The CDR3 DNA is TGTGCCAGCTCCCCCGATGGAGCTAGTGGGGAAGCTTTCTTT. Complete variable domain (other parts from reference TRBV7-9 and TRBJ1-1): DTGVSQNPRHKITKRGQNVTFRCDPISEHNRLYWYRQTLGQGPEFLTYFQNEAQLEKSRLLSDRFSAERPKGSFSTLEIQRTEQGDSAMYLCASSPDGASGEAFFGQGTRLTVV.

The chain combines TRBV5-4 with TRBJ2-1; weak D call: TRBD1 (7 bases). Trimming pared 0 bases from V and 0 bases from J, leaving 19 bases between. CDR1 and CDR2 from the germline V gene are SGHNT and YYREEE (reference sequence). The CDR3 spans 19 residues. CDR3 DNA: TGTGCCAGCAGCTTGGGAGACAGGGACTCCCTGAGCTCCTACAATGAGCAGTTCTTC. Protein: CASSLGDRDSLSSYNEQFF.

This chain connects TRBV6-5 to TRBJ2-1; D remains ambiguous. CDR1 is MNHEY and CDR2 is SVGAGI in the germline V gene. V was trimmed by 6 bases and J by 0 bases, leaving 9 bases between them. The CDR3 spans 14 residues. The CDR3 DNA sequence: TGTGCCAGCAGCACAGAGAGCTCCTACAATGAGCAGTTCTTC. Its protein product is CASSTESSYNEQFF.

The chain joins TRBV28 to TRBJ2-6, with a possible D match to TRBD1 (6 bases). The germline V and J ends were trimmed by 4 bases and 2 bases, with 18 bases remaining between them. This CDR3 contains 18 residues. From germline, CDR1 is MDHEN and CDR2 SYDVKM. The CDR3 region is CASSSPPLQGAGANVLTF. Here the CDR3 DNA reads TGTGCCAGCAGTTCCCCACCCCTACAGGGAGCTGGGGCCAACGTCCTGACTTTC.